This T cell receptor (beta chain) was sequenced for a study of shared clonotypes between healthy human individuals. Assay: immunoSEQ multiplex PCR; the TCRdb copy retains only in-frame clones and omits some. The sample consists of about 380,000 clones, 90% to 98% of them appearing once. This CDR3 is 17 amino acids long. The germline V gene has CDR1 SGHNT and CDR2 YYREEE (reference sequence). Trimming took off 4 bases at V and 8 bases at J, with 27 bases between the two ends. The V and J genes are TRBV5-4 and TRBJ1-2, with a possible D match to TRBD1 (5 bases). Sequenced input: memory CD8+ T cells sorted from blood. The subset denotes: CD45RO+ cells pooled with CCR7-negative TemRA cells. This clonotype was sampled from a man in his thirties or forties in good health. The CDR3, as DNA: TGTGCCAGCAGCCCGGGACCAACACCCCTCGTAGGTATGGGCTACACCTTC. This gives the protein CASSPGPTPLVGMGYTF.